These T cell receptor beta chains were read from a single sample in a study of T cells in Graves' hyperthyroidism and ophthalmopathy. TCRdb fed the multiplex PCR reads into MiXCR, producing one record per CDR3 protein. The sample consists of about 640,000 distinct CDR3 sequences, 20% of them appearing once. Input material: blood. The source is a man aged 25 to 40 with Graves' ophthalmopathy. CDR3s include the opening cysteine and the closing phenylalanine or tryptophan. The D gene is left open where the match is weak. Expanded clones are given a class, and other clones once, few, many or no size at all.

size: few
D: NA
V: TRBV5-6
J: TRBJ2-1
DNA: TGTGCCAGCAGCTTGGCCAATCGGGCAGGGTCCTACAATGAGCAGTTCTTC
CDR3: CASSLANRAGSYNEQFF

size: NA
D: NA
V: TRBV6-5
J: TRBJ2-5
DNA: TGTGCCAGCAGTTACGGGGGCGAGCAACAAGAGACCCAGTACTTC
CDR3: CASSYGGEQQETQYF

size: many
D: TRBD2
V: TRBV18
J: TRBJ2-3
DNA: TGTGCCAGCTCACCGGCGGGAGCCACGGGCACAGATACGCAGTATTTT
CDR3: CASSPAGATGTDTQYF

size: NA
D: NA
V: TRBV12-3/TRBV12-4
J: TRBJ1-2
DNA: TGTGCCAGCAGTTCCTACGGGGCCTATGGCTACACCTTC
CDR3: CASSSYGAYGYTF

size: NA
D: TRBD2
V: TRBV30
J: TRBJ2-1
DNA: TGTGCCTGGAGTATTAGCGGGAGGTACAATGAGCAGTTCTTC
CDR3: CAWSISGRYNEQFF

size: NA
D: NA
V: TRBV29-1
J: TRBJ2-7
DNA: TGCAGCGTTGGTGGCGGTGCCTACGAGCAGTACTTC
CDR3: CSVGGGAYEQYF

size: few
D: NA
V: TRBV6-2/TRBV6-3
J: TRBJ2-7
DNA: TGTGCCAGCAGCCTCCGGACGGCAGCCTACTCCTACGAGCAGTACTTC
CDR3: CASSLRTAAYSYEQYF

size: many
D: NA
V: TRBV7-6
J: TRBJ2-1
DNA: TGTGCCAGCAGCTTAGGGGCCAACAATGAGCAGTTCTTC
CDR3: CASSLGANNEQFF

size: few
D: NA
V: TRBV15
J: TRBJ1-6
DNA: TGTGCCACCAGCCCCCGGGGGCCCTATAATTCACCCCTCCACTTT
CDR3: CATSPRGPYNSPLHF

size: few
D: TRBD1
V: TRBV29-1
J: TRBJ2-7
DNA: TGCAGCGTTGCCGGGACAGGGTCGTGGGAGCAGTACTTC
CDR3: CSVAGTGSWEQYF

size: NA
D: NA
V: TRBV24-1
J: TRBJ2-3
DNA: TGTGCCACCAGTGATTACCCACAGGGGGGGGCACCCCTTGATACGCAGTATTTT
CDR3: CATSDYPQGGAPLDTQYF

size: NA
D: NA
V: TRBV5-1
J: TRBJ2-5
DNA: TGCGCCAGCAGCACCACCCAAGAGACCCAGTACTTC
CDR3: CASSTTQETQYF

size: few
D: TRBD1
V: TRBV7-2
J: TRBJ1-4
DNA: TGTGCCAGCAGTCCTCGGACAGGAGAAAAACTGTTTTTT
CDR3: CASSPRTGEKLFF

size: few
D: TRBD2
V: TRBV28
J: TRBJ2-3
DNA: TGTGCCAGCAGCTACCCGGGACTAGCGGGAGCTTCGGCAGATACGCAGTATTTT
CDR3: CASSYPGLAGASADTQYF

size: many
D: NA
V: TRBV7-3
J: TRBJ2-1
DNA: TGTGCCAGCAGCTTCGACAGCTCCTACAATGAGCAGTTCTTC
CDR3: CASSFDSSYNEQFF

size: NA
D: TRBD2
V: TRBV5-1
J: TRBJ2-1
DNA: TGCGCCAGCGCAGACACTAGAGGATTAGCGGGAGTTAGCTACAATGAGCAGTTCTTC
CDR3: CASADTRGLAGVSYNEQFF

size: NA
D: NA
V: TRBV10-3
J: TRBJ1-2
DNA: TGTGCCATCAGTGATGGGGACCGCCTTTATGGCTACACCTTC
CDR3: CAISDGDRLYGYTF

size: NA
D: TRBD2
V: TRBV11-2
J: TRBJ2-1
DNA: TGTGCCAGCAGTGTCGAGGGGACTAGCGGGCGCGACAATGAGCAGTTCTTC
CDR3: CASSVEGTSGRDNEQFF

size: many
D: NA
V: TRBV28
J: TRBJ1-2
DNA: TGTGCCAGCAGTTTCCGGGAAGGGCAGGACGATTTCTATGGCTACACCTTC
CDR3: CASSFREGQDDFYGYTF

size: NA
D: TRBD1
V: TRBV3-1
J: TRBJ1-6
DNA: TGTGCCAGCAGCCCGGGGACAGAATATAATTCACCCCTCCACTTT
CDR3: CASSPGTEYNSPLHF

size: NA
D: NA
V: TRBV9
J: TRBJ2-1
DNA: TGTGCCAGCAGCGTAAGGGGGTCTTGGCGGAAGAGCTCCTACAATGAGCAGTTCTTC
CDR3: CASSVRGSWRKSSYNEQFF

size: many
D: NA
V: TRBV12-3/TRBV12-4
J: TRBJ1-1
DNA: TGTGCCAGCAGTTTTACCGCTGCCCGGAACACTGAAGCTTTCTTT
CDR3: CASSFTAARNTEAFF

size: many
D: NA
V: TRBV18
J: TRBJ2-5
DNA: TGTGCCAGCTCTCGACAAGAGACCCAGTACTTC
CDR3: CASSRQETQYF

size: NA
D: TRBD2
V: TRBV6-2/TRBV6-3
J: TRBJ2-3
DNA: TGTGCCAGCAGTGAGAGAAGCGGGGGCACAGATACGCAGTATTTT
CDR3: CASSERSGGTDTQYF

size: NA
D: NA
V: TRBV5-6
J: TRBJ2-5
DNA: TGTGCCAGCAGCTCCCGGCCAGGGCAAGAGACCCAGTACTTC
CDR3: CASSSRPGQETQYF

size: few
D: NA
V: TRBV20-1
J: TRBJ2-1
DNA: TGCAGTGCTCTTTATAATGAGCAGTTCTTC
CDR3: CSALYNEQFF

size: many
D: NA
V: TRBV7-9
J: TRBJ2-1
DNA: TGTGCCAGCAGCGCCGGACAGTACAATGAGCAGTTCTTC
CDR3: CASSAGQYNEQFF

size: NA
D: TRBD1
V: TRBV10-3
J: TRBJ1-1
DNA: TGTGCCATTCGACAGGGGACCACTGAAGCTTTCTTT
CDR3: CAIRQGTTEAFF

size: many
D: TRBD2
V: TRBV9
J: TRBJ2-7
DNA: TGTGCCAGCAGCGTAGCTGGGACTAGCCCGACCTACGAGCAGTACTTC
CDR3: CASSVAGTSPTYEQYF

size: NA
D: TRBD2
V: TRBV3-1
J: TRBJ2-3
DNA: TGTGCCAGCAGCCGCGGAAAACTAGCGGGAGGAACAGATACGCAGTATTTT
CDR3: CASSRGKLAGGTDTQYF

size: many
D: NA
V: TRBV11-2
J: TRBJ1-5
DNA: TGTGCCAGCAGCTTAAGTGGACACCACAATCAGCCCCAGCATTTT
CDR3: CASSLSGHHNQPQHF

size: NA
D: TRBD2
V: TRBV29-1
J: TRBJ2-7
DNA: TGCAGCGCGATCGGGGGAGGGGCCTACGAGCAGTACTTC
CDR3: CSAIGGGAYEQYF